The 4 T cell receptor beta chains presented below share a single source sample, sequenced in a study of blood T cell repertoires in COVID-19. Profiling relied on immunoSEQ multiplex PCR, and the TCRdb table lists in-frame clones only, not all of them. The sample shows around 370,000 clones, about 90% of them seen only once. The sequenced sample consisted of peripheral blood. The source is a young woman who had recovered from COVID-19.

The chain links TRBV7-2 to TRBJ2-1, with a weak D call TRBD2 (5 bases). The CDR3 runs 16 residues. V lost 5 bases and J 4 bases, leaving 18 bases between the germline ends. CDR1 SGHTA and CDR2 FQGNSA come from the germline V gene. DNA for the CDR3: TGTGCCAGCAGCGTGAGTAGCGTCGTGGGGTACAATGAGCAGTTCTTC. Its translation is CASSVSSVVGYNEQFF.

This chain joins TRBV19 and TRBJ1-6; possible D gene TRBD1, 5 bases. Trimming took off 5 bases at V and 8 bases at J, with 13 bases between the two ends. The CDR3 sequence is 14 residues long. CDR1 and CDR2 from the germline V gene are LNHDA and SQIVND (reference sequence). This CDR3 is CASSVWEGDSPLHF. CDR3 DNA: TGTGCCAGTAGTGTCTGGGAAGGGGATTCACCCCTCCACTTT.

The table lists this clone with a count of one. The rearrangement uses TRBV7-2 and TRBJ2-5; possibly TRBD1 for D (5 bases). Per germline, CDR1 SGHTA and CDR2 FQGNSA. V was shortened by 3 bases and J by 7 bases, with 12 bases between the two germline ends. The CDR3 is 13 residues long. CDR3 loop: CASSFPGLATQYF. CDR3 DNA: TGTGCCAGCAGCTTCCCAGGGTTGGCGACCCAGTACTTC.

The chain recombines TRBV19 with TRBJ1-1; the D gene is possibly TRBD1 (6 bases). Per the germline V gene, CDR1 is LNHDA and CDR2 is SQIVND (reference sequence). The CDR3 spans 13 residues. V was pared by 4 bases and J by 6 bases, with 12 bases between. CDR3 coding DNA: TGTGCCAGTAGTAATAGACAGGCGTCTGAAGCTTTCTTT. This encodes CASSNRQASEAFF.